The 27 T cell receptor beta chains reported below all come from one sample, sequenced in a study of blood T cell repertoires in COVID-19. Sequencing used immunoSEQ multiplex PCR; TCRdb keeps in-frame clones, though not all of them. The sample has hundreds of thousands of clones; approximately 86% are singletons. Sequences were obtained from peripheral blood. The receptor source for this set is a man aged 55 to 69 who had recovered from COVID-19.

This chain connects TRBV29-1 to TRBJ2-2; no clear D. The CDR3 is 13 amino acids. V gave up 4 bases and J gave up 1 base, with 7 bases separating them. Germline values: CDR1 SQVTM, CDR2 ANQGSEA. The CDR3: CSVVPGNTGELFF. The CDR3 DNA sequence: TGCAGCGTTGTTCCAGGGAACACCGGGGAGCTGTTTTTT.

J is TRBJ1-5 and V is TRBV27, with unresolved D. Per the germline V gene, CDR1 is MNHEY and CDR2 is SMNVEV (reference sequence). Trimming took off 6 bases at V and 2 bases at J, with 5 bases between the two ends. The CDR3 has 12 amino acids. The CDR3 DNA is TGTGCCAGCAGACAGCGCAATCAGCCCCAGCATTTT. This codes for CASRQRNQPQHF.

The chain recombines TRBV10-3 with TRBJ1-1; 10 positions agree with TRBD1. The V segment lost 10 bases and the J segment 2 bases; nucleotides outside the gene matches: 7. The CDR3 contains 14 residues. In germline, CDR1 is ENHRY, CDR2 SYGVKD. CDR3 bases: TGTGCCACCCGGGACAGGGGATCAAACACTGAAGCTTTCTTT. As protein: CATRDRGSNTEAFF.

The chain has TRBV11-2 and TRBJ2-1, with D possibly being TRBD2 (6 bases). The ends were cut back, 5 bases at V and 6 bases at J, with 11 bases in the middle. The CDR3 contains 13 residues. CDR1 SGHAT and CDR2 FQNNGV come from the germline V gene. DNA of the CDR3: TGTGCCAGCAGCCGGGGGTCACCCAATGAGCAGTTCTTC. The encoded protein is CASSRGSPNEQFF.

The chain uses TRBV7-8 and TRBJ2-1, with no clear D. The CDR3 runs 14 residues. CDR1 and CDR2 from the germline V gene are SGHVS and FQNEAQ. V was trimmed by 3 bases and J by 7 bases, leaving 13 bases between them. CDR3 nucleotides: TGTGCCAGCAGCTTGGCTGAGGATAGGAATGAGCAGTTCTTC. Its translation: CASSLAEDRNEQFF.

The genes are TRBV11-2 and TRBJ2-3; D is uncertain. CDR1 is SGHAT and CDR2 is FQNNGV in the germline V gene. CDR3 length: 12 amino acids. Trimming took 4 bases from V and 6 from J, leaving 8 bases between them. The CDR3, as DNA: TGTGCCAGCAGCTCGTATTTGGATACGCAGTATTTT. Its translation: CASSSYLDTQYF.

This clone has a handful of counts. J is TRBJ1-2 and V is TRBV3-1 (or the pseudogene TRBV3-2); a possible D gene is TRBD1 (6 bases). Trimming pared 4 bases from V and 4 bases from J, leaving 19 bases between. CDR1 LGHDT and CDR2 YNNKEL come from the germline V gene (reference sequence). The CDR3 covers 16 residues. CDR3 in amino acids: CASSPLAQQGRYGYTF. CDR3 DNA: TGTGCCAGCAGCCCCTTAGCCCAACAGGGCCGCTATGGCTACACCTTC.

V usage is TRBV24-1 and J usage is TRBJ1-5; 8 bases match TRBD1. The CDR3 has 14 residues. The V gene end was trimmed by 4 bases and the J gene end by 10 bases; junction bases not matched to a gene: 8. CDR1 is KGHDR, CDR2 SFDVKD, per germline. This CDR3 reads CATSDPGAGGPQHF. The CDR3 DNA is TGTGCCACCAGTGACCCAGGTGCAGGGGGCCCCCAGCATTTT.

The chain employs TRBV5-1 and TRBJ2-2, with 7 bases aligning to TRBD1. The CDR3 spans 16 residues. V was clipped by 5 bases and J by 2 bases; unmatched bases: 9. The V gene's germline CDR1 is SGHRS and CDR2 YFSETQ. This CDR3 is CASRTPGQTNTGELFF. CDR3 coding DNA: TGCGCCAGCAGGACTCCGGGACAGACAAACACCGGGGAGCTGTTTTTT.

The chain carries TRBV7-8 and TRBJ2-3; 14 positions agree with TRBD2. The CDR3 loop spans 16 amino acids. CDR1 is SGHVS and CDR2 is FQNEAQ in the germline V gene. J gave up 4 bases and V 5 bases, and 5 bases lay outside the gene matches. The CDR3 loop is CASSPRLAGGPDTQYF. Here the CDR3 DNA reads TGTGCCAGCAGCCCAAGACTAGCGGGGGGGCCAGATACGCAGTATTTT. Full variable domain (missing parts from reference TRBV7-8 and TRBJ2-3): GAGVSQSPRYKVAKRGQDVALRCDPISGHVSLFWYQQALGQGPEFLTYFQNEAQLDKSGLPSDRFFAERPEGSVSTLKIQRTQQEDSAVYLCASSPRLAGGPDTQYFGPGTRLTVL.

This chain uses TRBV6-4 with TRBJ1-2, with TRBD1 identical over 7 bases. CDR3 length equals 13 residues. Germline V gene sequence: CDR1 MRHNA, CDR2 SNTAGT. V trimming: 5 bases; J trimming: 4 bases; junction bases outside the gene matches: 4. The CDR3 nucleotides are TGTGCCAGCAGTCCAAGGACAGGCTATGGCTACACCTTC. Protein product: CASSPRTGYGYTF.

The table lists this clone with a count of one. The CDR3 reads CASSLARGSGGFKETQYF. CDR3 sequence (DNA): TGTGCCAGCAGCTTAGCCCGGGGGAGCGGGGGTTTTAAAGAGACCCAGTACTTC. V is TRBV13 and J is TRBJ2-5; TRBD2 agrees at 8 bases. The ends lost 1 base at V and 3 bases at J; junction bases unmatched: 13. This CDR3 spans 18 amino acids. Germline CDR1 reads PRHDT; CDR2 reads FYEKMQ (reference sequence).

The chain uses TRBV28 and TRBJ1-6; 9 nucleotides match TRBD1. This CDR3 comprises 15 residues. Trimming removed 3 bases from V and 4 bases from J; junction bases left unmatched: 1. Germline assignment: CDR1 MDHEN and CDR2 SYDVKM. Written as DNA, the CDR3 is TGTGCCAGCAGTTTTGACAGGGGGTATAATTCACCCCTCCACTTT. Protein product: CASSFDRGYNSPLHF.

This chain uses TRBV5-5 with TRBJ2-7; D is perhaps TRBD1 (5 bases). Germline CDR1 reads SGHKS; CDR2 reads YYEKEE (reference sequence). The length of the CDR3 is 15 residues. Between the trimmed V and J ends, which lost 2 bases and 4 bases, there was a span of 16 bases. In nucleotides, the CDR3 is TGTGCCAGCAGCTTTAACCCGGCAGGGTTGTACGAGCAGTACTTC. This translates into CASSFNPAGLYEQYF.

This sequence joins TRBV12-3 or TRBV12-4 and TRBJ1-2; a possible D gene is TRBD1 (6 bases). Trimming left V 6 bases short and J 9 bases short, with 17 bases between. The CDR3 contains 13 residues. CDR3 in amino acids: CASRTRGIPSYTF. The CDR3 nucleotides read TGTGCCAGCAGGACGAGGGGGATCCCAAGCTACACCTTC.

Here the CDR3 reads CASSENKGIGADTQYF. The DNA of the CDR3 is TGTGCCAGCAGTGAAAATAAGGGGATTGGGGCAGATACGCAGTATTTT. The chain links TRBV25-1 to TRBJ2-3; D might be TRBD1 (5 bases). Trimming took off 2 bases at V and 4 bases at J, with 16 bases between the two ends. The CDR3 totals 16 residues. Looked up from germline, CDR1 is MGHDK and CDR2 is SYGVNS. Filled out from reference TRBV25-1 and TRBJ2-3, the complete variable domain reads EADIYQTPRYLVIGTGKKITLECSQTMGHDKMYWYQQDPGMELHLIHYSYGVNSTEKGDLSSESTVSRIRTEHFPLTLESARPSHTSQYLCASSENKGIGADTQYFGPGTRLTVL.

The chain carries TRBV5-1 and TRBJ2-1; D possibly corresponds to TRBD2 (9 bases). Deletions cut 0 bases from V and 2 bases from J, with 21 bases between. Germline V CDR1 and CDR2: SGHRS, YFSETQ. The CDR3 runs 19 residues. The CDR3 region is CASSLGQGYSGGPYNEQFF. The CDR3 bases are TGCGCCAGCAGCTTGGGACAGGGGTATAGCGGGGGACCCTACAATGAGCAGTTCTTC.

This chain links TRBV10-2 with TRBJ2-3, with D tentatively TRBD2 (7 bases). The CDR3 loop spans 14 amino acids. The V and J ends lost 6 bases and 2 bases respectively, with 12 bases between them. Per the germline V gene, CDR1 is WSHSY and CDR2 is SAAADI. The CDR3 reads CASRQGGDTDTQYF. CDR3 nucleotide sequence: TGCGCCAGCAGGCAAGGGGGGGACACAGATACGCAGTATTTT.

This sequence joins TRBV7-9 and TRBJ1-2, with TRBD1 matching 10 bases. Germline V gene lookup returns CDR1 SEHNR and CDR2 FQNEAQ (reference sequence). CDR3 size: 15 residues. J gave up 4 bases and V 4 bases, and 6 bases lay outside the gene matches. The CDR3 DNA sequence: TGTGCCAGCAGCTACCCGGGACAGGGGATCTATGGCTACACCTTC. Amino acids: CASSYPGQGIYGYTF.

The chain recombines TRBV19 with TRBJ2-5, with 7 bases matching TRBD1. J gave up 6 bases and V 11 bases, and 12 bases lay outside the gene matches. This CDR3 contains 13 residues. Germline V gene sequence: CDR1 LNHDA, CDR2 SQIVND (reference sequence). The CDR3 reads CASSSQGRQTQYF. The CDR3, as DNA: TGTGCCTCGAGCTCACAGGGGCGGCAGACCCAGTACTTC.

A few counts support this clone. The chain employs TRBV9 and TRBJ2-3, with D maybe TRBD1 (5 bases). Per the germline V gene, CDR1 is SGDLS and CDR2 is YYNGEE. This CDR3 spans 15 amino acids. Trimming stripped 1 base from V and 3 bases from J, with 12 bases between. The CDR3 spells CASSVRGLETDTQYF. DNA for the CDR3: TGTGCCAGCAGCGTAAGGGGATTGGAGACAGATACGCAGTATTTT. The variable domain in full, completed from reference TRBV9 and TRBJ2-3, reads DSGVTQTPKHLITATGQRVTLRCSPRSGDLSVYWYQQSLDQGLQFLIQYYNGEERAKGNILERFSAQQFPDLHSELNLSSLELGDSALYFCASSVRGLETDTQYFGPGTRLTVL.

The chain combines TRBV5-1 with TRBJ2-3; D perhaps matches TRBD1 (5 bases). Germline CDR1 and CDR2: SGHRS and YFSETQ. The CDR3 runs 14 residues. Trimming left V 5 bases short and J 1 base short, with 11 bases between. The CDR3 DNA is TGCGCCAGCAGACCTAAGACAGGCACAGATACGCAGTATTTT. Its translation is CASRPKTGTDTQYF.

The chain employs TRBV28 and TRBJ2-7; the match to TRBD1 covers 11 bases. CDR3 length equals 14 residues. V was pared by 7 bases and J by 5 bases, with 7 bases of the junction left unmatched. Looked up from germline, CDR1 is MDHEN and CDR2 is SYDVKM. CDR3 amino acids: CASIRTGGLDEQYF. DNA for the CDR3: TGTGCCAGCATTCGGACAGGGGGCTTAGACGAGCAGTACTTC.

The chain carries TRBV11-2 and TRBJ2-7; D is undetermined. This CDR3 has 11 residues. Between the trimmed V and J ends, which lost 8 bases and 0 bases, there was a span of 5 bases. Germline V gene sequence: CDR1 SGHAT, CDR2 FQNNGV. CDR3 in DNA: TGTGCCAGCGGCATCTCCTACGAGCAGTACTTC. This sequence encodes CASGISYEQYF.

The chain joins TRBV7-9 to TRBJ1-3; the D is unclear. Germline CDR1 SEHNR, CDR2 FQNEAQ (reference sequence). Trimming shortened V by 0 bases and J by 7 bases, and 13 bases separated the two germline ends. The CDR3 covers 15 residues. In DNA form, the CDR3 reads TGTGCCAGCAGCTTAGCCGGGATCACCCTTAACACCATATATTTT. It codes for CASSLAGITLNTIYF.

This chain links TRBV9 with TRBJ1-6; the match to TRBD1 covers 9 bases. This CDR3 contains 15 residues. In germline, CDR1 is SGDLS, CDR2 YYNGEE. V trimming: 3 bases; J trimming: 9 bases; junction bases outside the gene matches: 7. The CDR3 DNA sequence: TGTGCCAGCAGCGCAGGTGGACAGGGGAGTTCACCCCTCCACTTT. Its translation: CASSAGGQGSSPLHF.

V gene TRBV7-2 combines with J gene TRBJ2-7; tentative D call: TRBD1 (6 bases). Germline lookup yields CDR1 SGHTA and CDR2 FQGNSA. Trimming took 1 base from V and 6 from J, leaving 16 bases between them. CDR3 size: 15 residues. CDR3 nucleotide sequence: TGTGCCAGCAGCTTAGACACAGGGAAGGTGCGCGAGCAGTACTTC. Its protein product is CASSLDTGKVREQYF.